This entry lists 27 T cell receptor beta chains sequenced from one sample in a study of blood T cell repertoires in COVID-19. Method: immunoSEQ multiplex PCR; TCRdb's copy keeps in-frame clones and lacks some. The table lists 150,000 to 170,000 clones, under 90% of them singletons. Sequences were obtained from PBMCs or T cells enriched from blood (not recorded which). These receptors were collected from a man aged 50-59 years who had recovered from COVID-19.

The table lists this clone with a few counts. This chain joins TRBV6-5 and TRBJ1-6; D ambiguous. With 2 bases removed from V and 12 bases from J, the gap between germline ends came to 17 bases. The CDR3 runs 15 residues. The germline V gene has CDR1 MNHEY and CDR2 SVGAGI. The CDR3 is CASSYTGILGGPLHF. For the CDR3, the DNA is TGTGCCAGCAGTTACACGGGGATTCTCGGAGGACCCCTCCACTTT.

V usage is TRBV6-2 or TRBV6-3 and J usage is TRBJ1-1; 7 bases are a match to TRBD1. Germline trimming cut 4 bases from V and 4 bases from J; bases unmatched to any gene: 6. The CDR3 runs 14 residues. Looked up from germline, CDR1 is MNHEY and CDR2 is SVGEGT. The CDR3: CASSFYRGLTEAFF. For the CDR3, the DNA is TGTGCCAGCAGTTTCTACAGGGGTCTCACTGAAGCTTTCTTT.

This chain connects TRBV29-1 to TRBJ1-1; 7 bases are shared with TRBD1. CDR1 and CDR2 (germline): SQVTM, ANQGSEA. The trim removed 4 bases at V and 4 bases at J, leaving 9 bases unmatched. CDR3 length: 14 residues. For the CDR3, the DNA is TGCAGCGTTGGACGGACAGGTAGGATCACTGAAGCTTTCTTT. It codes for CSVGRTGRITEAFF. The full variable domain, with the rest looked up from reference TRBV29-1 and TRBJ1-1, is SAVISQKPSRDICQRGTSLTIQCQVDSQVTMMFWYRQQPGQSLTLIATANQGSEATYESGFVIDKFPISRPNLTFSTLTVSNMSPEDSSIYLCSVGRTGRITEAFFGQGTRLTVV.

About this clone: Germline is not matched at one junction end, which may reflect a read error. The rearrangement joins TRBV6-6 to TRBJ1-5; 7 bases align to TRBD1. CDR1 is MNHNY, CDR2 SVGAGI, per germline (reference sequence). There are 16 residues in the CDR3. The CDR3 loop is CASSYLTGWSTQPQHF. CDR3 nucleotides: TGTGCCAGCAGTTACTTGACAGGGTGGAGCACTCAGCCCCAGCATTTT.

The chain uses TRBV19 and TRBJ2-6; 10 bases line up with TRBD1. The V and J ends lost 6 bases and 2 bases, in that order; junction bases with no gene match: 4. The CDR3 totals 16 residues. Germline V gene sequence: CDR1 LNHDA, CDR2 SQIVND (reference sequence). The CDR3 DNA is TGTGCCAGTAGCTCGGACAGGGGGGCTGGGGCCAACGTCCTGACTTTC. Translated: CASSSDRGAGANVLTF.

The genes are TRBV19 and TRBJ2-1; TRBD1 is a possible D gene (6 bases). The V end lost 5 bases, the J end lost 12 bases, and 14 bases lay between the germline ends. The CDR3 is 12 amino acids. The germline gives CDR1 LNHDA, CDR2 SQIVND (reference sequence). The CDR3 sequence: CASSPLGRGQFF. In DNA, the CDR3 is TGTGCCAGTAGTCCCCTTGGCAGGGGGCAGTTCTTC.

The V call is TRBV12-3 or TRBV12-4, the J call TRBJ1-5; D is perhaps TRBD1 (5 bases). The CDR3 has 13 residues. V dropped 7 bases and J dropped 1 base, with 8 bases sitting between them. DNA of the CDR3: TGTGCCAGCACAGGGTACAGCAATCAGCCCCAGCATTTT. It specifies CASTGYSNQPQHF.

The gene calls are TRBV4-1 and TRBJ2-1; 7 bases match TRBD1. Trimming took 0 bases from V and 5 from J; bases not matched to a gene: 7. Germline-derived CDR1 and CDR2 are MGHRA and YSYEKL. This CDR3 is built from 16 residues. In nucleotides, the CDR3 is TGCGCCAGCAGCCAAGATCAGCAGGGGGTAAACAATGAGCAGTTCTTC. The encoded protein is CASSQDQQGVNNEQFF.

This clone showed up many times. V gene TRBV12-3 or TRBV12-4 combines with J gene TRBJ1-5; 8 nucleotides align to TRBD1. The V gene end was trimmed by 7 bases and the J gene end by 8 bases; junction bases not matched to a gene: 4. The CDR3 contains 12 residues. The CDR3 DNA sequence: TGTGCCAGCACCTACAGGGGGGAGCCCCAGCATTTT. This gives the protein CASTYRGEPQHF.

This clone has only one observation. The rearrangement joins TRBV6-5 to TRBJ1-1; no reliable D call. The CDR3 runs to 11 residues. Germline-derived CDR1 and CDR2 are MNHEY and SVGAGI. The ends were cut back, 7 bases at V and 1 base at J, with 4 bases in the middle. CDR3 residues: CASTQNTEAFF. CDR3 nucleotide sequence: TGTGCCAGCACCCAGAACACTGAAGCTTTCTTT.

The chain is built from TRBV30 and TRBJ1-4; D possibly corresponds to TRBD1 (5 bases). CDR1 and CDR2 (germline): GTSNPN, SVGIG (reference sequence). V lost 0 bases and J 10 bases, leaving 18 bases between the germline ends. The CDR3 has 15 residues. The CDR3 DNA is TGTGCCTGGAGTGTTATAGTGGGTCAGGGAGGAAAACTGTTTTTT. Protein sequence: CAWSVIVGQGGKLFF. Combining the CDR3 with reference TRBV30 and TRBJ1-4 gives the whole variable domain SQTIHQWPATLVQPVGSPLSLECTVEGTSNPNLYWYRQAAGRGLQLLFYSVGIGQISSEVPQNLSASRPQDRQFILSSKKLLLSDSGFYLCAWSVIVGQGGKLFFGSGTQLSVL.

V is TRBV5-1 and J is TRBJ1-2; D call uncertain. V dropped 0 bases and J dropped 4 bases, with 19 bases sitting between them. There are 17 residues in the CDR3. Germline V gene sequence: CDR1 SGHRS, CDR2 YFSETQ. The CDR3 bases are TGCGCCAGCAGCTTGGTGTCAGGATCGTTTGATTCCTATGGCTACACCTTC. This codes for CASSLVSGSFDSYGYTF.

The rearrangement joins TRBV5-1 to TRBJ2-2; 8 bases fit TRBD2. The V gene end was trimmed by 6 bases and the J gene end by 6 bases; junction bases not matched to a gene: 4. The germline V gene has CDR1 SGHRS and CDR2 YFSETQ. The CDR3 consists of 13 residues. CDR3 region: CASTGLASGELFF. CDR3 nucleotide sequence: TGCGCCAGCACAGGACTAGCCTCCGGGGAGCTGTTTTTT.

The chain uses TRBV5-5 and TRBJ1-2, with a possible D match to TRBD1 (5 bases). Germline V gene sequence: CDR1 SGHKS, CDR2 YYEKEE (reference sequence). The CDR3 extends over 13 amino acids. V was cut by 4 bases and J by 3 bases, with 10 bases left in between. CDR3 bases: TGTGCCAGCAGCCTTGGAGGGGACTATGGCTACACCTTC. Amino acid sequence: CASSLGGDYGYTF.

The chain uses TRBV30 and TRBJ1-5, with D perhaps matching TRBD1 (5 bases). Germline V gene lookup returns CDR1 GTSNPN and CDR2 SVGIG (reference sequence). V dropped 5 bases and J dropped 4 bases, with 12 bases sitting between them. CDR3 length: 13 residues. CDR3 in amino acids: CAWQGGRNQPQHF. The CDR3 region has the DNA TGTGCCTGGCAGGGTGGGCGAAATCAGCCCCAGCATTTT.

This sequence joins TRBV6-5 and TRBJ1-1; 8 bases fit TRBD1. This CDR3 is built from 13 residues. Germline values: CDR1 MNHEY, CDR2 SVGAGI. J lost 4 bases, V lost 2 bases, and 0 bases had no gene match. The CDR3 region is CASSYDRGTEAFF. CDR3 in DNA: TGTGCCAGCAGTTACGACAGGGGCACTGAAGCTTTCTTT.

The chain links TRBV9 to TRBJ2-5, with 11 bases aligning to TRBD2. CDR1 is SGDLS and CDR2 is YYNGEE in the germline V gene. CDR3 length: 14 amino acids. Losses at the gene ends were 4 bases for V and 4 bases for J; bases not matched to a gene: 3. Here the CDR3 DNA reads TGTGCCAGCAGCTCTAGCGGGGGGATAGAGACCCAGTACTTC. This gives the protein CASSSSGGIETQYF. The whole variable domain, filled in from reference TRBV9 and TRBJ2-5, reads DSGVTQTPKHLITATGQRVTLRCSPRSGDLSVYWYQQSLDQGLQFLIQYYNGEERAKGNILERFSAQQFPDLHSELNLSSLELGDSALYFCASSSSGGIETQYFGPGTRLLVL.

This chain joins TRBV7-2 and TRBJ1-2, with D perhaps TRBD1 (6 bases). The germline gives CDR1 SGHTA, CDR2 FQGNSA. The CDR3 covers 13 residues. Trimming removed 5 bases at V and 8 bases at J, with 15 bases between. The CDR3 loop reads CASSQNNRDGYTF. In DNA form, the CDR3 reads TGTGCCAGCAGCCAAAACAACAGGGACGGCTACACCTTC.

The chain carries TRBV15 and TRBJ2-1; TRBD2 agrees at 7 bases. The CDR3 is 12 amino acids. Germline V gene sequence: CDR1 LNHNV, CDR2 YYDKDF (reference sequence). V trimming: 11 bases; J trimming: 4 bases; junction bases outside the gene matches: 5. CDR3 DNA sequence: TGTGCCGCGACTAGCCCTTACAATGAGCAGTTCTTC. Translating gives CAATSPYNEQFF.

This sequence joins TRBV5-8 and TRBJ2-2; 7 bases are shared with TRBD1. V shed 4 bases, J shed 1 base, and the junction held 4 bases outside the gene matches. CDR1 is SGHTS, CDR2 YDEGEE, per germline. The CDR3 length is 15 residues. The CDR3 reads CASSPGTVNTGELFF. CDR3 in DNA: TGTGCCAGCAGCCCCGGGACAGTGAACACCGGGGAGCTGTTTTTT.

This chain links TRBV5-1 with TRBJ2-7; 8 bases align to TRBD1. Per germline, CDR1 SGHRS and CDR2 YFSETQ. There are 14 residues in the CDR3. The V gene end was trimmed by 4 bases and the J gene end by 4 bases; junction bases not matched to a gene: 7. CDR3: CASSRTGNGYEQYF. The CDR3 region has the DNA TGCGCCAGCAGCCGGACAGGGAATGGGTACGAGCAGTACTTC.

V and J are TRBV3-1 (or the pseudogene TRBV3-2) and TRBJ1-2, with 9 bases lining up with TRBD1. Germline V gene lookup returns CDR1 LGHDT and CDR2 YNNKEL (reference sequence). CDR3 size: 15 residues. With 4 bases clipped from V and 7 bases from J, the junction kept 10 bases outside the gene matches. Written as DNA, the CDR3 is TGTGCCAGCAGCCCCTCAATCGGGACAGGGTTTGGCTACACCTTC. Amino acid sequence: CASSPSIGTGFGYTF.

The chain employs TRBV9 and TRBJ1-1, with 9 nucleotides matching TRBD1. The CDR3 length is 14 residues. V lost 2 bases to trimming and J lost 4 bases; unmatched junction nucleotides: 3. Germline values: CDR1 SGDLS, CDR2 YYNGEE. Written as DNA, the CDR3 is TGTGCCAGCAGCGTGACAGGGGGTAGCACTGAAGCTTTCTTT. Translation: CASSVTGGSTEAFF.

The V call is TRBV5-8, the J call TRBJ1-5; 8 bases are a match to TRBD1. Germline CDR1 reads SGHTS; CDR2 reads YDEGEE. V trimming: 0 bases; J trimming: 0 bases; junction bases outside the gene matches: 2. The CDR3 is 16 amino acids. Here the CDR3 DNA reads TGTGCCAGCAGCTTGGGGGACAGGTATAGCAATCAGCCCCAGCATTTT. Its translation is CASSLGDRYSNQPQHF.

CDR3 in amino acids: CASSSLLTYEQYF. CDR3 nucleotide sequence: TGTGCCAGCAGCTCCCTCCTAACCTACGAGCAGTACTTC. This chain joins TRBV5-6 and TRBJ2-7; no reliable D call. CDR3 length equals 13 residues. Trimming left V 3 bases short and J 2 bases short, with 9 bases between. Germline CDR1 SGHDT, CDR2 YYEEEE.

CDR3 DNA sequence: TGTGCCAGCAGTGAACAGGCAGGGTCTAATTCACCCCTCCACTTT. It encodes CASSEQAGSNSPLHF. The chain links TRBV6-1 to TRBJ1-6; D might be TRBD1 (5 bases). The germline V gene has CDR1 MNHNS and CDR2 SASEGT. The CDR3 sequence is 15 residues long. Deletions cut 2 bases from V and 6 bases from J, with 11 bases between.

This rearrangement joins TRBV7-3 to TRBJ2-1; TRBD1 might be the D (6 bases). Germline V gene sequence: CDR1 SGHTA, CDR2 FQGTGA. The CDR3 is made up of 16 amino acids. Between the trimmed V and J ends, which lost 4 bases and 0 bases, there was a span of 13 bases. CDR3 sequence: CASSSDSSRSYNEQFF. In DNA form, the CDR3 reads TGTGCCAGCAGCTCGGACAGCTCCCGCTCCTACAATGAGCAGTTCTTC.